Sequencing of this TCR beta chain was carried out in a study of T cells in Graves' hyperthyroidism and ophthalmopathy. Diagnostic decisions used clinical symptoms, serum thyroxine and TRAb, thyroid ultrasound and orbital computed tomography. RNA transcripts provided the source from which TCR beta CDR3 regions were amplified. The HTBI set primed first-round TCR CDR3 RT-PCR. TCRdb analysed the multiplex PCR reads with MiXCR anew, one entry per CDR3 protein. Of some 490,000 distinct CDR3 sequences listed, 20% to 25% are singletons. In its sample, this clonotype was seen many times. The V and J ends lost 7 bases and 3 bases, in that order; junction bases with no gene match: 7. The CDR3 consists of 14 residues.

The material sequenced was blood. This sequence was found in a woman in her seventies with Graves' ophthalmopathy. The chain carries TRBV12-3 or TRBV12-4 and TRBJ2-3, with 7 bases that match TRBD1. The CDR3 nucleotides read TGTGCCAGCACCAACAGGGGTAGAACAGATACGCAGTATTTT. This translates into CASTNRGRTDTQYF.